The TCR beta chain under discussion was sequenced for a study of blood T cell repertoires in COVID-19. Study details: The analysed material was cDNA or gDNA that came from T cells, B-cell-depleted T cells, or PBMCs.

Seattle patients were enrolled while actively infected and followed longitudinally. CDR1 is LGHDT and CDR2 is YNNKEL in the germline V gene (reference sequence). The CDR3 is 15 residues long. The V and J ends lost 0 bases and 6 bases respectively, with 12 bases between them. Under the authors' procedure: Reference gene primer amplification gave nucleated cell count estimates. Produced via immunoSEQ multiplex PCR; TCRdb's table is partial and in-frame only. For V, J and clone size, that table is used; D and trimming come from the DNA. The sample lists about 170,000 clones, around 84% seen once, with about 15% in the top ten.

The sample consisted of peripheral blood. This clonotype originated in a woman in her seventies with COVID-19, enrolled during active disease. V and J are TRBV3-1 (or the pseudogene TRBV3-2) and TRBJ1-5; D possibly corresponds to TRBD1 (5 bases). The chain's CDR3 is CASSQDIRAGQPQHF. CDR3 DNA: TGTGCCAGCAGCCAAGATATCAGGGCCGGTCAGCCCCAGCATTTT.